This T cell receptor (beta chain) came from a study of T cell repertoires in cytomegalovirus infection. Across the whole study: CMV epitopes used comprised recently identified HLA-C-restricted ones and well-studied HLA-B-restricted ones.

The V segment lost 2 bases and the J segment 4 bases; nucleotides outside the gene matches: 6. The length of the CDR3 is 14 residues. Germline V gene lookup returns CDR1 DFQATT and CDR2 SNEGSKA (reference sequence). Turning to this clonotype: What it binds is not known.

MiXCR, run by TCRdb on the reads, gives a single entry per CDR3 protein. Here the sample spans about 830,000 distinct CDR3 sequences, about 31% being singletons. The sequence came from a human donor in good health (CMV status not recorded). Some clones in this sample may be carry-over from other donors' samples. The input for sequencing was cultured CD8+ T cells from PBMCs, taken from culture after CMV antigen stimulation. This rearrangement joins TRBV20-1 to TRBJ2-5, with TRBD1 matching 8 bases. CDR3 sequence reads: CSARPGTGGETQYF. Here the CDR3 DNA reads TGCAGTGCTAGACCCGGTACAGGGGGAGAGACCCAGTACTTC.